These T cell receptor beta chains were read from a single sample in a study of CD8 T cells in Susac syndrome. TCRdb ran MiXCR on the immunoSEQ multiplex PCR reads and lists one entry per CDR3 protein. The sample carries some 300,000 distinct CDR3 sequences, approximately 90% recorded once. Sequenced input: CD8+ T cells from PBMCs. Every receptor here comes from a human donor with multiple sclerosis. Both conserved end residues are part of each CDR3. The order of the fields is CDR3 length, D gene, V gene, J gene, clone size, CDR3 protein, CDR3 DNA. The D gene is left open where the match is weak. Clone size is shown for a subset of rows, as once, few, many or a class of expanded clone.

14,-,TRBV7-9,TRBJ1-1,-,CASTRGGFNTEAFF,TGTGCCAGCACCCGGGGGGGCTTCAACACTGAAGCTTTCTTT
15,TRBD2,TRBV20-1,TRBJ2-3,-,CSPSLRGTTPDTQYF,TGCAGTCCTAGCCTCCGCGGGACTACCCCTGATACGCAGTATTTT
12,-,TRBV11-2,TRBJ2-7,-,CASNPTVNEQYF,TGTGCCAGCAACCCGACGGTTAACGAGCAGTACTTC
15,TRBD2,TRBV20-1,TRBJ2-3,-,CSARGLAGRLDTQYF,TGCAGTGCTAGAGGACTAGCGGGGAGGTTGGATACGCAGTATTTT
16,TRBD2,TRBV6-5,TRBJ2-3,once,CASSYGLGRSADTQYF,TGTGCCAGCAGTTACGGACTAGGAAGGTCAGCGGATACGCAGTATTTT
14,-,TRBV24-1,TRBJ1-5,-,CATSDWDSNQPQHF,TGTGCCACCAGTGATTGGGATAGCAATCAGCCCCAGCATTTT
14,-,TRBV29-1,TRBJ2-5,-,CSVVFPDSQETQYF,TGCAGCGTTGTTTTTCCCGACAGCCAAGAGACCCAGTACTTC
14,-,TRBV10-2,TRBJ2-7,once,CASSEWGQTYEQYF,TGCGCCAGCAGTGAGTGGGGACAAACCTACGAGCAGTACTTC
16,TRBD2,TRBV7-3,TRBJ2-3,-,CASSRIGLAGTDTQYF,TGTGCCAGCAGCCGTATCGGACTAGCGGGGACAGATACGCAGTATTTT
17,-,TRBV4-3,TRBJ2-7,-,CASSQEASQVSTYEQYF,TGCGCCAGCAGCCAAGAGGCCAGCCAAGTGAGTACCTACGAGCAGTACTTC
16,-,TRBV11-2,TRBJ1-1,-,CASSLGGLTSGTEAFF,TGTGCCAGCAGCTTAGGTGGCTTAACGAGCGGCACTGAAGCTTTCTTT
12,TRBD1,TRBV2,TRBJ1-2,once,CARQGIPYGYTF,TGTGCCAGACAGGGGATCCCCTATGGCTACACCTTC
18,TRBD2,TRBV4-3,TRBJ2-1,-,CASSQEDPSWEGQGEQFF,TGCGCCAGCAGCCAAGAAGATCCTAGCTGGGAGGGCCAGGGTGAGCAGTTCTTC
19,TRBD2,TRBV3-1,TRBJ2-4,-,CASSQDGTSGLLAKNIQYF,TGTGCCAGCAGCCAAGATGGGACTAGCGGATTACTAGCCAAAAACATTCAGTACTTC
16,-,TRBV27,TRBJ2-2,-,CASSLIAFGGTGELFF,TGTGCCAGCAGTTTAATAGCCTTTGGGGGCACCGGGGAGCTGTTTTTT
13,-,TRBV29-1,TRBJ1-1,once,CSAAGGLDTEAFF,TGCAGCGCCGCGGGCGGCTTGGACACTGAAGCTTTCTTT
16,TRBD2,TRBV14,TRBJ2-1,-,CASSQDWAGVYNEQFF,TGTGCCAGCAGCCAAGACTGGGCGGGGGTGTACAATGAGCAGTTCTTC
14,-,TRBV11-2,TRBJ2-5,-,CASSLLGSQETQYF,TGTGCCAGCAGCTTATTAGGGTCCCAAGAGACCCAGTACTTC
15,TRBD2,TRBV6-1,TRBJ2-1,-,CASSEGSGRYNEQFF,TGTGCCAGCAGTGAGGGAAGCGGGAGATACAATGAGCAGTTCTTC
15,TRBD2,TRBV7-3,TRBJ2-7,once,CASSPTSEGAYEQYF,TGTGCCAGCAGCCCAACTAGCGAGGGCGCCTACGAGCAGTACTTC
16,TRBD2,TRBV12-3/TRBV12-4,TRBJ2-3,-,CASSLALAGVTDTQYF,TGTGCCAGCAGTTTAGCCCTAGCGGGGGTCACAGATACGCAGTATTTT
18,TRBD2,TRBV5-1,TRBJ2-1,-,CASSLATPSGVFYNEQFF,TGCGCCAGCAGCTTGGCCACCCCCAGCGGGGTCTTCTACAATGAGCAGTTCTTC
14,TRBD1,TRBV5-5,TRBJ2-7,-,CASSLEPGGYEQYF,TGTGCCAGCAGCTTGGAGCCAGGGGGCTACGAGCAGTACTTC
15,TRBD2,TRBV7-7,TRBJ2-1,-,CASSRGGASYNEQFF,TGTGCTAGCAGCCGCGGGGGAGCCTCCTACAATGAGCAGTTCTTC
12,-,TRBV25-1,TRBJ2-1,-,CASSEYVNEQFF,TGTGCCAGCAGTGAATACGTCAATGAGCAGTTCTTC
16,TRBD1,TRBV19,TRBJ1-2,-,CASSPSAFDRVYGYTF,TGTGCCAGTAGCCCTTCCGCCTTCGACAGGGTCTATGGCTACACCTTC
15,TRBD2,TRBV10-3,TRBJ2-1,-,CAISDKSGRYGEQFF,TGTGCCATCAGTGATAAGAGCGGGAGGTATGGTGAGCAGTTCTTC
17,TRBD2,TRBV7-2,TRBJ2-7,-,CASSLPRLAGDSYEQYF,TGTGCCAGCAGCTTACCCCGACTAGCGGGGGACTCCTACGAGCAGTACTTC
15,TRBD1,TRBV9,TRBJ2-2,-,CASSPPGQLAGELFF,TGTGCCAGCAGCCCGCCGGGACAGCTTGCCGGGGAGCTGTTTTTT
16,-,TRBV28,TRBJ2-7,-,CASSLISGLTSYEQYF,TGTGCCAGCAGTCTCATTAGCGGTCTAACCTCCTACGAGCAGTACTTC
15,TRBD2,TRBV9,TRBJ2-1,-,CASSPRLAVDNEQFF,TGTGCCAGCAGCCCCAGACTAGCGGTTGACAATGAGCAGTTCTTC
16,TRBD1,TRBV5-5,TRBJ2-7,-,CASSHIPRGQGYEQYF,TGTGCCAGCAGCCACATTCCGAGGGGACAGGGCTACGAGCAGTACTTC
18,-,TRBV12-3/TRBV12-4,TRBJ1-1,-,CASSLALSGAYPNTEAFF,TGTGCCAGCAGTTTAGCGCTCTCCGGGGCGTACCCAAACACTGAAGCTTTCTTT
14,-,TRBV20-1,TRBJ2-7,-,CSASDYGQLYEQYF,TGCAGTGCTAGTGACTACGGGCAGCTTTACGAGCAGTACTTC
16,TRBD2,TRBV28,TRBJ2-1,-,CASSLILAGVLNEQFF,TGTGCCAGCAGTCTTATCCTAGCGGGAGTGCTCAATGAGCAGTTCTTC
15,TRBD2,TRBV7-6,TRBJ2-7,-,CASSLASGGTYEQYF,TGTGCCAGCAGCTTGGCTAGCGGGGGAACCTACGAGCAGTACTTC
14,-,TRBV18,TRBJ1-1,few,CASSPGSMNTEAFF,TGTGCCAGCTCACCAGGAAGCATGAACACTGAAGCTTTCTTT
17,-,TRBV27,TRBJ2-3,-,CASSFWAGGTSTDTQYF,TGTGCCAGCAGTTTTTGGGCGGGCGGGACTAGCACAGATACGCAGTATTTT
15,-,TRBV9,TRBJ2-2,-,CASSVASGLTGELFF,TGTGCCAGCAGCGTAGCGAGCGGTCTGACCGGGGAGCTGTTTTTT
11,-,TRBV20-1,TRBJ2-7,-,CSAGTVLEQYF,TGCAGTGCTGGGACTGTTTTGGAGCAGTACTTC
14,TRBD1,TRBV5-6,TRBJ1-2,-,CASSLGQGARGYTF,TGTGCCAGCAGCCTCGGACAGGGGGCGAGGGGCTACACCTTC
14,-,TRBV29-1,TRBJ2-5,-,CSVEVGSSMMAQYF,TGCAGCGTTGAGGTGGGATCCTCCATGATGGCCCAGTACTTC
16,-,TRBV20-1,TRBJ1-2,-,CSAREFGQRINYGYTF,TGCAGTGCTAGAGAGTTTGGGCAGCGAATTAACTATGGCTACACCTTC
18,TRBD2,TRBV19,TRBJ2-1,-,CASAWTSGRTSSYNEQFF,TGTGCCAGCGCCTGGACTAGCGGGAGGACGAGCTCCTACAATGAGCAGTTCTTC
16,-,TRBV11-2,TRBJ2-1,few,CASSLGGGSSYNEQFF,TGTGCCAGCAGCTTGGGTGGGGGGTCTTCCTACAATGAGCAGTTCTTC
16,TRBD2,TRBV10-3,TRBJ2-7,-,CAISDPGGVAAYEQYF,TGTGCCATCAGTGACCCGGGGGGGGTAGCAGCGTACGAGCAGTACTTC
16,-,TRBV20-1,TRBJ1-5,-,CSARIRDTLSNQPQHF,TGCAGTGCTAGGATCCGGGACACCCTTAGCAATCAGCCCCAGCATTTT
13,-,TRBV4-2,TRBJ2-3,few,CASSHSETDTQYF,TGTGCCAGCAGCCACTCGGAGACAGATACGCAGTATTTT
15,-,TRBV27,TRBJ2-4,-,CASSWGTAGSNIQYF,TGTGCCAGCAGCTGGGGGACAGCGGGGAGCAACATTCAGTACTTC
16,TRBD2,TRBV20-1,TRBJ2-3,-,CSASRSGSLGTDTQYF,TGCAGTGCTAGTCGTAGCGGGAGTTTAGGGACAGATACGCAGTATTTT
14,TRBD1,TRBV6-5,TRBJ1-4,-,CASAVWDSQEKLFF,TGTGCCAGCGCGGTGTGGGACAGTCAAGAAAAACTGTTTTTT
15,TRBD1,TRBV20-1,TRBJ1-5,-,CSARDLGQPVEPQHF,TGCAGTGCTAGAGATCTGGGACAGCCTGTAGAGCCCCAGCATTTT
15,-,TRBV13,TRBJ1-5,many,CASSLTMGGRQPQHF,TGTGCCAGCAGCTTAACGATGGGGGGGCGGCAGCCCCAGCATTTT
16,TRBD2,TRBV15,TRBJ2-6,-,CATTERGGAGANVLTF,TGTGCCACCACCGAGCGGGGGGGCGCTGGGGCCAACGTCCTGACTTTC
14,-,TRBV28,TRBJ2-7,-,CASSLGRLGYEQYF,TGTGCCAGCAGTTTGGGCAGGTTAGGTTACGAGCAGTACTTC
15,-,TRBV9,TRBJ2-7,-,CASSVDGVGIYEQYF,TGTGCCAGCAGCGTCGACGGGGTGGGGATCTACGAGCAGTACTTC
14,-,TRBV9,TRBJ2-3,-,CASSVGSSADTQYF,TGTGCCAGCAGCGTAGGTAGCTCCGCAGATACGCAGTATTTT
13,-,TRBV19,TRBJ1-1,-,CASSIPLNTEAFF,TGTGCCAGTAGTATACCGTTGAACACTGAAGCTTTCTTT
15,TRBD1,TRBV30,TRBJ2-7,-,CAWSDWTGASYEQYF,TGTGCCTGGAGTGATTGGACAGGGGCAAGCTACGAGCAGTACTTC
15,TRBD1,TRBV9,TRBJ2-7,-,CASSVGGQASYEQYF,TGTGCCAGCAGCGTAGGAGGACAGGCCTCCTACGAGCAGTACTTC